Shown below are 6 T cell receptor beta chains from a single sample sequenced in a study of blood T cell repertoires in COVID-19. Profiling relied on immunoSEQ multiplex PCR, and the TCRdb table lists in-frame clones only, not all of them. This table holds more than 80,000 clones, 75% to 90% found once. Sequenced: peripheral blood. Every receptor here comes from a human donor with active COVID-19. The donor label of this sample is uncertain.

The rearrangement uses TRBV25-1 and TRBJ2-2; D gene unclear. Germline CDR1 reads MGHDK; CDR2 reads SYGVNS. The ends were cut back, 4 bases at V and 1 base at J, with 7 bases in the middle. The CDR3 runs to 14 residues. In nucleotides, the CDR3 is TGTGCCAGCAGTGCGCACAGGAACACCGGGGAGCTGTTTTTT. This codes for CASSAHRNTGELFF.

This clone was seen once. The J gene is TRBJ2-7, the V gene TRBV6-2 or TRBV6-3, with TRBD1 matching 9 bases. The V gene end was trimmed by 6 bases and the J gene end by 4 bases; junction bases not matched to a gene: 13. Germline values: CDR1 MNHEY, CDR2 SVGEGT. CDR3 length: 16 residues. This CDR3 is CASSRAEGQGSYEQYF. DNA for the CDR3: TGTGCCAGCAGCCGGGCGGAGGGACAGGGAAGTTACGAGCAGTACTTC.

The rearrangement links TRBV5-6 to TRBJ2-7; tentative D call: TRBD2 (5 bases). Looked up from germline, CDR1 is SGHDT and CDR2 is YYEEEE. V was trimmed by 6 bases and J by 3 bases, leaving 19 bases between them. CDR3 size: 15 residues. The CDR3 DNA sequence: TGTGCCAGCACAGAGATGGGCGGGTCCAACTACGAGCAGTACTTC. Translating gives CASTEMGGSNYEQYF.

The V call is TRBV5-6, the J call TRBJ1-1, with a tentative D call TRBD1 (5 bases). The CDR3 spans 15 residues. Deletions cut 1 base from V and 5 bases from J, with 15 bases between. Germline V gives CDR1 SGHDT, CDR2 YYEEEE. CDR3 residues: CASSLSPGMGTEAFF. In DNA, the CDR3 is TGTGCCAGCAGCTTGTCTCCAGGGATGGGGACTGAAGCTTTCTTT.

The rearrangement links TRBV4-3 to TRBJ2-2; 13 bases are a match to TRBD2. V was clipped by 1 base and J by 4 bases; unmatched bases: 3. Germline V gene lookup returns CDR1 LGHNA and CDR2 YSLEER. The CDR3 is 17 residues long. The CDR3: CASSQGTSGGSTGELFF. Written as DNA, the CDR3 is TGCGCCAGCAGCCAAGGGACTAGCGGGGGAAGCACCGGGGAGCTGTTTTTT.

The rearrangement uses TRBV6-2 or TRBV6-3 and TRBJ2-5; the D gene is possibly TRBD1 (5 bases). Trimming left V 5 bases short and J 5 bases short, with 18 bases between. This CDR3 is built from 15 residues. CDR1 and CDR2 from the germline V gene are MNHEY and SVGEGT. The CDR3: CASSPGPGRDETQYF. DNA for the CDR3: TGTGCCAGCAGTCCAGGACCTGGCAGGGATGAGACCCAGTACTTC.